The next 12 T cell receptor beta chains were all read from a single sample in a study of T cell repertoires in cytomegalovirus infection. These receptors are not linked to any known antigen. TCRdb itself ran the reads through MiXCR, one entry per CDR3 protein. This repertoire shows 550,000 to 850,000 distinct CDR3 sequences, roughly 30% found once; its top ten account for 15% to 20%. The source material was cultured PBMCs, sampled from culture after CMV antigen stimulation. Receptors were obtained from a human donor in good health (CMV status not recorded). Some clones in this sample may be carry-over from other donors' samples.

This chain uses TRBV11-2 with TRBJ2-7; perhaps D is TRBD1 or TRBD2 (5 bases each). Germline assignment: CDR1 SGHAT and CDR2 FQNNGV. V dropped 5 bases and J dropped 3 bases, with 14 bases sitting between them. The CDR3 runs 14 residues. CDR3 amino acids: CASSRDPRRYEQYF. CDR3 sequence (DNA): TGTGCCAGCAGCAGGGACCCACGACGCTACGAGCAGTACTTC.

V and J are TRBV7-8 and TRBJ1-4; TRBD1 agrees at 9 bases. The V and J ends lost 5 bases and 7 bases, in that order; junction bases with no gene match: 11. This CDR3 region has 16 residues. In germline, CDR1 is SGHVS, CDR2 FQNEAQ. Written as DNA, the CDR3 is TGTGCCAGCAGCCGAGAACAGGGGGCGCTTAGTGAAAAACTGTTTTTT. Translated: CASSREQGALSEKLFF. Using reference TRBV7-8 and TRBJ1-4 for the parts outside the CDR3, the full variable domain is GAGVSQSPRYKVAKRGQDVALRCDPISGHVSLFWYQQALGQGPEFLTYFQNEAQLDKSGLPSDRFFAERPEGSVSTLKIQRTQQEDSAVYLCASSREQGALSEKLFFGSGTQLSVL.

In its sample, this clonotype was seen a few times. The chain links TRBV5-1 to TRBJ2-4; TRBD1 matches 7 bases. J gave up 8 bases and V 3 bases, and 8 bases lay outside the gene matches. Germline lookup yields CDR1 SGHRS and CDR2 YFSETQ. The CDR3 is 14 residues long. The DNA of the CDR3 is TGCGCCAGCAGCTCCGATCGACAGGGTGACATTCAGTACTTC. This gives the protein CASSSDRQGDIQYF.

The chain employs TRBV18 and TRBJ2-7, with 10 bases that match TRBD2. The CDR3 spans 14 residues. J was trimmed by 5 bases and V by 3 bases; bases with no gene match: 4. Germline loops: CDR1 KGHSH, CDR2 LQKENI. CDR3 sequence reads: CASSPASGSHEQYF. The CDR3 nucleotides are TGTGCCAGCTCACCCGCTAGCGGGAGCCACGAGCAGTACTTC.

This clonotype showed up just a few times. The genes are TRBV20-1 and TRBJ2-2; no clear D gene. Germline lookup yields CDR1 DFQATT and CDR2 SNEGSKA (reference sequence). This CDR3 has 16 residues. Deletions cut 0 bases from V and 2 bases from J, with 13 bases between. The chain's CDR3 is CSARDLRFLNTGELFF. In DNA, the CDR3 is TGCAGTGCTAGAGATCTTCGGTTCCTTAACACCGGGGAGCTGTTTTTT.

This clonotype occurred a few times. The chain carries TRBV5-1 and TRBJ2-3; 7 positions agree with TRBD2. CDR3 length: 19 amino acids. The ends lost 3 bases at V and 5 bases at J; junction bases unmatched: 21. The germline V gene encodes CDR1 SGHRS and CDR2 YFSETQ. Written as DNA, the CDR3 is TGCGCCAGCAGCTCGGCCAGGAGGACTAGTGTTTGGGTTGGAGATACGCAGTATTTT. It specifies CASSSARRTSVWVGDTQYF.

This rearrangement joins TRBV5-6 to TRBJ1-1, with no clear D. V was clipped by 4 bases and J by 0 bases, with 13 bases between them. Germline-derived CDR1 and CDR2 are SGHDT and YYEEEE. The CDR3 is made up of 15 amino acids. The DNA of the CDR3 is TGTGCCAGCAGCGAAGTACAGAAAATGAACACTGAAGCTTTCTTT. It yields the protein CASSEVQKMNTEAFF.

The genes are TRBV9 and TRBJ2-5; 8 bases fit TRBD1. Unmatched junction bases numbered 7, after V lost 2 bases and J lost 1 base. CDR1 is SGDLS and CDR2 is YYNGEE in the germline V gene. This CDR3 has 16 residues. CDR3 loop: CASSVRGRGVQETQYF. Written as DNA, the CDR3 is TGTGCCAGCAGCGTCAGGGGGCGGGGCGTCCAAGAGACCCAGTACTTC. Together with reference TRBV9 and TRBJ2-5, the CDR3 gives the full variable domain: DSGVTQTPKHLITATGQRVTLRCSPRSGDLSVYWYQQSLDQGLQFLIQYYNGEERAKGNILERFSAQQFPDLHSELNLSSLELGDSALYFCASSVRGRGVQETQYFGPGTRLLVL.

At least ten counts were recorded for this clonotype. The V and J genes are TRBV7-8 and TRBJ2-1; 9 bases map to TRBD2. Germline assignment: CDR1 SGHVS and CDR2 FQNEAQ. V lost 5 bases, J lost 6 bases, and 23 bases stayed unmatched. The CDR3 totals 20 residues. The CDR3 coding sequence is TGTGCCAGCAGCCCCCGACCAGGTAGCGGGAGCGGTTCCCCCACCAATGAGCAGTTCTTC. Protein sequence: CASSPRPGSGSGSPTNEQFF.

This clonotype was seen a handful of times. The rearrangement links TRBV7-2 to TRBJ2-7; the D is unclear. Germline V CDR1 and CDR2: SGHTA, FQGNSA. This CDR3 has 15 amino acids. V was trimmed by 3 bases and J by 7 bases, leaving 19 bases between them. The DNA of the CDR3 is TGTGCCAGCAGCTTTATGGTCGGGCCATCTGGAGAGCAGTACTTC. This gives the protein CASSFMVGPSGEQYF. Based on the CDR3 plus reference TRBV7-2 and TRBJ2-7, the full variable domain is GAGVSQSPSNKVTEKGKDVELRCDPISGHTALYWYRQSLGQGLEFLIYFQGNSAPDKSGLPSDRFSAERTGGSVSTLTIQRTQQEDSAVYLCASSFMVGPSGEQYFGPGTRLTVT.

The chain employs TRBV7-9 and TRBJ2-7; 9 positions match TRBD1. Germline V gives CDR1 SEHNR, CDR2 FQNEAQ (reference sequence). This CDR3 comprises 14 residues. The ends lost 4 bases at V and 3 bases at J; junction bases unmatched: 4. The CDR3 loop is CASSSRDRVYEQYF. The CDR3 bases are TGTGCCAGCAGCTCCCGGGACAGGGTCTACGAGCAGTACTTC. Looking up the rest from reference TRBV7-9 and TRBJ2-7 gives the full variable domain: DTGVSQNPRHKITKRGQNVTFRCDPISEHNRLYWYRQTLGQGPEFLTYFQNEAQLEKSRLLSDRFSAERPKGSFSTLEIQRTEQGDSAMYLCASSSRDRVYEQYFGPGTRLTVT.

This clonotype has only a few counts. This chain joins TRBV4-3 and TRBJ2-3; D ambiguous. Germline CDR1 LGHNA, CDR2 YSLEER. Trimming took 0 bases from V and 2 from J, leaving 6 bases between them. The CDR3 has 14 amino acids. The CDR3 coding sequence is TGCGCCAGCAGCCAAGATCTTAACACAGATACGCAGTATTTT. As protein: CASSQDLNTDTQYF.